This TCR beta chain was found in a study of blood T cell repertoires in COVID-19. Overall study context: Samples came from the United States, Italy and Spain, spanning acute and convalescent COVID-19.

Before being deemed recovered, Cohort 3 donors had two negative PCRs, clearance, or symptom resolution. The CDR3 spans 13 residues. CDR1 MNHEY and CDR2 SVGAGI come from the germline V gene. After removal of 6 bases from V and 3 bases from J, the junction contained 5 bases not matched to a gene. Original data processing: Amplified reference gene primers provided the basis for estimating nucleated cell counts. Sequencing was performed with immunoSEQ multiplex PCR; in TCRdb, only in-frame clones are kept and a portion is missing. V and J calls and clone size come straight from that table; D and trimming were deduced from the DNA. The sample carries approximately 210,000 clones, roughly 90% recorded once.

Sequenced material: PBMCs or T cells enriched from blood (not recorded which). The chain joins TRBV6-5 to TRBJ2-7; 7 nucleotides match TRBD1. This clonotype originated in a young woman who had recovered from COVID-19. The CDR3 nucleotides are TGTGCCAGCAGAGCAGGGGGTCTCTACGAGCAGTACTTC. It translates to CASRAGGLYEQYF.